This T cell receptor beta chain was recovered during a study of control samples from healthy donors and cancer patients. The table came from immunoSEQ multiplex PCR; TCRdb's copy has only in-frame clones and leaves some out. The sample has some 99,000 clones; roughly 90% are singletons. The source is a woman in her forties or fifties in good health. The specimen sequenced was blood.

The CDR3 DNA reads as TGTGCCAGTTCCTCGAGGACCACGAACACCGGGGAGCTGTTTTTT. Encoded protein: CASSSRTTNTGELFF. V is TRBV19 and J is TRBJ2-2; D is undetermined. The germline V gene encodes CDR1 LNHDA and CDR2 SQIVND (reference sequence). Trimming removed 8 bases at V and 0 bases at J, with 13 bases between. The CDR3 is made up of 15 amino acids.